Sequencing of this TCR beta chain was carried out in a study of vaccination and CD4 T cells after COVID-19. The Oncomine TCR Beta short-read assay was applied to DNA of cultured CD4+ T cells. TCRdb analysed the PCR reads with MiXCR anew, one entry per CDR3 protein. The sample shows around 13,000 distinct CDR3 sequences, around 59% of them seen only once. Trimming left V 6 bases short and J 3 bases short, with 21 bases between. The CDR3 spans 15 residues. Germline-derived CDR1 and CDR2 are DFQATT and SNEGSKA (reference sequence). Worth noting for this clonotype: Its antigen is unknown.

Indicated treatment: roughly ten-day PBMC culture with coronavirus spike peptide pools or control peptides (ViraFEST assay). The chain is built from TRBV20-1 and TRBJ2-7; perhaps D is TRBD1 or TRBD2 (5 bases each). The material sequenced was CD4+ T cells from blood, cultured in vitro. The TCR originated in a human donor who had recovered from COVID-19. CDR3 protein: CSAGTSWGRNYEQYF. Here the CDR3 DNA reads TGCAGTGCGGGGACGTCGTGGGGACGGAACTACGAGCAGTACTTC.